Each of the 26 T cell receptor beta chains below was sequenced from the same sample in a study of cytomegalovirus exposure and HLA in healthy donors (dated 2017 in TCRdb). The library was produced with the immunoSEQ multiplex PCR assay. The multiplex PCR relied on a mix of 60 forward primers for TCR Vbeta segments and 13 reverse primers for TCR Jbeta segments. TCRdb holds this immuneACCESS table with in-frame rearrangements only. Some clones are missing; in checked studies, unresolved V genes explain under half, and the rest has no known cause. The sample table contains 100,000 to 150,000 clones; only one count was recorded for 81% of them. The ten largest clones capture approximately 0.99% of the sample. The specimen was PBMCs. The source is a woman in her thirties in good health and CMV-seronegative.

Only one count was recorded for this clone. The gene calls are TRBV7-2 and TRBJ2-7; 7 bases are shared with TRBD1. Per germline, CDR1 SGHTA and CDR2 FQGNSA. The CDR3 loop spans 15 amino acids. J was trimmed by 5 bases and V by 3 bases; bases with no gene match: 10. The CDR3 DNA sequence: TGTGCCAGCAGCTTCCCTGGGCTAGGGGGCAACGAGCAGTACTTC. Translating gives CASSFPGLGGNEQYF.

This clone was seen once. This chain uses TRBV21-1 with TRBJ2-7; TRBD1, the D gene given by the table, was not confirmed from the DNA. TRBV21-1 is annotated as a pseudogene. The CDR3 contains 16 residues. The CDR3 is CAISGTIDFSSYEQYF. The DNA of the CDR3 is TGTGCCATCAGCGGGACAATTGACTTTAGCTCCTACGAGCAGTACTTC.

The chain carries TRBV27 and TRBJ2-3; possible D gene TRBD2, 5 bases. CDR1 MNHEY and CDR2 SMNVEV come from the germline V gene (reference sequence). This CDR3 has 15 residues. Trimming stripped 10 bases from V and 1 base from J, with 18 bases between. The CDR3 sequence: CATRTYSWGTDTQYF. In DNA, the CDR3 is TGTGCCACCCGGACTTACTCATGGGGCACAGATACGCAGTATTTT.

CDR3 in DNA: TGTGCCAGCAGCTCGGGACTAGCGGGAGGGTATGAGCAGTTCTTC. The encoded protein is CASSSGLAGGYEQFF. V and J are TRBV13 and TRBJ2-1; 16 bases line up with TRBD2. V lost 4 bases to trimming and J lost 8 bases; unmatched junction nucleotides: 2. The CDR3 has 15 residues. The germline V gene has CDR1 PRHDT and CDR2 FYEKMQ (reference sequence).

The chain recombines TRBV28 with TRBJ1-1; 9 bases line up with TRBD1. The CDR3 loop spans 15 amino acids. Germline V gives CDR1 MDHEN, CDR2 SYDVKM. V lost 6 bases and J lost 6; bases outside the gene matches: 11. CDR3 region: CASSPPGQGWAEAFF. CDR3 bases: TGTGCCAGCAGCCCCCCGGGACAGGGTTGGGCTGAAGCTTTCTTT.

J is TRBJ2-7 and V is TRBV15; TRBD2 matches 8 bases. V shed 1 base and J 5 bases; nucleotides not matched to a gene: 19. Germline CDR1 reads LNHNV; CDR2 reads YYDKDF (reference sequence). CDR3 length: 19 amino acids. The CDR3 DNA is TGTGCCACCAGCAGAGCCGGGTCCCCCGGGACTAGTTTTATTCACGAGCAGTACTTC. The encoded protein is CATSRAGSPGTSFIHEQYF. The full variable domain, completed using reference TRBV15 and TRBJ2-7, is DAMVIQNPRYQVTQFGKPVTLSCSQTLNHNVMYWYQQKSSQAPKLLFHYYDKDFNNEADTPDNFQSRRPNTSFCFLDIRSPGLGDTAMYLCATSRAGSPGTSFIHEQYFGPGTRLTVT.

V gene TRBV2 combines with J gene TRBJ1-3; possibly TRBD1 for D (5 bases). The ends were cut back, 4 bases at V and 4 bases at J, with 11 bases in the middle. There are 14 residues in the CDR3. Per the germline V gene, CDR1 is SNHLY and CDR2 is FYNNEI. The CDR3: CASSVQGLGNTIYF. CDR3 DNA sequence: TGTGCCAGCAGTGTTCAGGGACTAGGAAACACCATATATTTT.

The chain uses TRBV6-1 and TRBJ1-1, with unresolved D. The V end lost 0 bases, the J end lost 11 bases, and 10 bases lay between the germline ends. Germline assignment: CDR1 MNHNS and CDR2 SASEGT. This CDR3 comprises 12 residues. CDR3 coding DNA: TGTGCCAGCAGTGAAGCAGGAGGTAGGGCTTTCTTT. As protein: CASSEAGGRAFF.

The gene calls are TRBV5-1 and TRBJ2-5; D gene ambiguous. The CDR3 loop spans 14 amino acids. Per germline, CDR1 SGHRS and CDR2 YFSETQ. V was cut by 0 bases and J by 5 bases, with 11 bases left in between. CDR3 in amino acids: CASSLDEAPETQYF. The CDR3 DNA reads TGCGCCAGCAGCTTGGACGAGGCCCCGGAGACCCAGTACTTC.

This clone was picked up a small number of times. The chain couples TRBV9 to TRBJ2-4; TRBD2 matches at 11 bases. The CDR3 covers 19 residues. Germline CDR1 is SGDLS and CDR2 is YYNGEE. V lost 0 bases to trimming and J lost 2 bases; unmatched junction nucleotides: 10. CDR3 amino acids: CASSVGYTASGRSKNIQYF. The DNA for the CDR3 is TGTGCCAGCAGCGTAGGGTATACCGCTAGCGGGAGGTCCAAAAACATTCAGTACTTC.

J is TRBJ2-6 and V is TRBV4-1, with 7 bases lining up with TRBD2. V shed 0 bases, J shed 3 bases, and the junction held 2 bases outside the gene matches. CDR1 is MGHRA and CDR2 is YSYEKL in the germline V gene. The CDR3 covers 16 residues. Here the CDR3 reads CASSQEAGVGANVLTF. CDR3 nucleotide sequence: TGCGCCAGCAGCCAAGAGGCGGGGGTTGGGGCCAACGTCCTGACTTTC.

The CDR3 DNA is TGTGCCAGCAGCGTAAGTCCCGGGACAGGGATAGAGACCCAGTACTTC. Translated, it gives CASSVSPGTGIETQYF. The V and J genes are TRBV9 and TRBJ2-5; 9 bases are a match to TRBD1. The CDR3 totals 16 residues. V gave up 1 base and J gave up 4 bases; unmatched junction bases: 8. Per germline, CDR1 SGDLS and CDR2 YYNGEE. Supplemented by reference TRBV9 and TRBJ2-5, the full variable domain reads DSGVTQTPKHLITATGQRVTLRCSPRSGDLSVYWYQQSLDQGLQFLIQYYNGEERAKGNILERFSAQQFPDLHSELNLSSLELGDSALYFCASSVSPGTGIETQYFGPGTRLLVL.

J is TRBJ1-2 and V is TRBV10-3, with 8 nucleotides matching TRBD1. V shed 6 bases and J 4 bases; nucleotides not matched to a gene: 4. The CDR3 length is 13 residues. CDR1 ENHRY and CDR2 SYGVKD come from the germline V gene. The CDR3 region is CAISWGTGYGYTF. CDR3 nucleotides: TGTGCCATCAGCTGGGGGACAGGCTATGGCTACACCTTC.

This clone came up once. The chain combines TRBV30 with TRBJ2-7, with 8 bases matching TRBD2. The CDR3 spans 12 residues. V dropped 3 bases and J dropped 6; count of bases not matched to a gene: 4. CDR1 is GTSNPN, CDR2 SVGIG, per germline (reference sequence). The CDR3 DNA reads as TGTGCCTGGAGCCGGGCGGGGGGCGAGCAGTACTTC. Residues: CAWSRAGGEQYF.

This clone came up once. The rearrangement links TRBV25-1 to TRBJ1-5; 7 positions match TRBD1. V dropped 3 bases and J dropped 0; count of bases not matched to a gene: 2. In germline, CDR1 is MGHDK, CDR2 SYGVNS. CDR3 length equals 15 residues. CDR3 nucleotide sequence: TGTGCCAGCAGTGATGGGACAGCTAGCAATCAGCCCCAGCATTTT. Amino acids: CASSDGTASNQPQHF.

The genes are TRBV28 and TRBJ1-2; D gene ambiguous. Trimming took off 3 bases at V and 8 bases at J, with 13 bases between the two ends. The CDR3 loop spans 13 amino acids. CDR1 is MDHEN, CDR2 SYDVKM, per germline. The CDR3 DNA follows: TGTGCCAGCAGTTTCCCGAGCTACGGGGGCTACACCTTC. It specifies CASSFPSYGGYTF.

The V and J genes are TRBV19 and TRBJ1-2; no clear D gene. The CDR3 consists of 14 residues. CDR1 is LNHDA and CDR2 is SQIVND in the germline V gene (reference sequence). Between the trimmed V and J ends, which lost 1 base and 5 bases, there was a span of 11 bases. CDR3 nucleotide sequence: TGTGCCAGTAGTATAGTAAGCAGCGATTATGGCTACACCTTC. Translation: CASSIVSSDYGYTF. The variable domain in full, with the rest retrieved from reference TRBV19 and TRBJ1-2, is DGGITQSPKYLFRKEGQNVTLSCEQNLNHDAMYWYRQDPGQGLRLIYYSQIVNDFQKGDIAEGYSVSREKKESFPLTVTSAQKNPTAFYLCASSIVSSDYGYTFGSGTRLTVV.

This chain's CDR3 is CSVVVETQYF. The CDR3 DNA follows: TGCAGCGTTGTAGTAGAGACCCAGTACTTC. The chain combines TRBV29-1 with TRBJ2-5, with D unclear. There are 10 residues in the CDR3. Trimming pared 4 bases from V and 4 bases from J, leaving 4 bases between. The V gene's germline CDR1 is SQVTM and CDR2 ANQGSEA.

J is TRBJ1-2 and V is TRBV7-2; 9 bases are shared with TRBD1. CDR1 and CDR2 from the germline V gene are SGHTA and FQGNSA. The length of the CDR3 is 17 residues. V shed 5 bases and J 4 bases; nucleotides not matched to a gene: 14. DNA of the CDR3: TGTGCCAGCAGCCCACAAAGATCGGACAGGGGAGGCTATGGCTACACCTTC. It specifies CASSPQRSDRGGYGYTF. The entire variable domain, with the rest obtained from reference TRBV7-2 and TRBJ1-2, is as follows: GAGVSQSPSNKVTEKGKDVELRCDPISGHTALYWYRQSLGQGLEFLIYFQGNSAPDKSGLPSDRFSAERTGGSVSTLTIQRTQQEDSAVYLCASSPQRSDRGGYGYTFGSGTRLTVV.

The V gene is TRBV5-6, the J gene TRBJ2-3; 7 nucleotides match TRBD1. This CDR3 has 14 residues. V shed 2 bases and J 1 base; nucleotides not matched to a gene: 1. The germline gives CDR1 SGHDT, CDR2 YYEEEE. The CDR3 sequence is CASSFGQGTDTQYF. The CDR3 region has the DNA TGTGCCAGCAGCTTCGGACAGGGCACAGATACGCAGTATTTT. The whole variable domain, remainder taken from reference TRBV5-6 and TRBJ2-3, is DAGVTQSPTHLIKTRGQQVTLRCSPKSGHDTVSWYQQALGQGPQFIFQYYEEEERQRGNFPDRFSGHQFPNYSSELNVNALLLGDSALYLCASSFGQGTDTQYFGPGTRLTVL.

Here the CDR3 DNA reads TGTGCCAGCAGTGACGAAGAGGCTGGGGCCAACGTCCTGACTTTC. This gives the protein CASSDEEAGANVLTF. The chain joins TRBV6-1 to TRBJ2-6; D gene unclear. The germline V gene has CDR1 MNHNS and CDR2 SASEGT. V lost 3 bases and J 2 bases, leaving 8 bases between the germline ends. This CDR3 spans 15 amino acids.

The chain links TRBV5-1 to TRBJ1-2; 9 bases are shared with TRBD1. CDR3 length equals 14 residues. V dropped 4 bases and J dropped 6; count of bases not matched to a gene: 7. Germline loops: CDR1 SGHRS, CDR2 YFSETQ. Here the CDR3 reads CASSPQQGADGYTF. The CDR3 DNA reads as TGCGCCAGCAGCCCGCAACAGGGGGCGGATGGCTACACCTTC.

This chain connects TRBV4-1 to TRBJ2-2; D might be TRBD1 (5 bases). Trimming took off 3 bases at V and 7 bases at J, with 9 bases between the two ends. The germline CDR1 and CDR2 sequences are MGHRA and YSYEKL. The CDR3 is made up of 13 amino acids. CDR3 bases: TGCGCCAGCAGCCAGACAGCCAGCGGGGAGCTGTTTTTT. Translation: CASSQTASGELFF.

This clone has at least ten counts. V usage is TRBV6-1 and J usage is TRBJ1-5; D is unresolved. V lost 7 bases and J lost 0, with 7 bases in between. The CDR3 consists of 13 residues. CDR1 and CDR2 (germline): MNHNS, SASEGT. The CDR3 reads CASTSYSNQPQHF. The CDR3 DNA sequence: TGTGCCAGCACCTCTTATAGCAATCAGCCCCAGCATTTT.

This chain connects TRBV4-1 to TRBJ1-1; D gene ambiguous. V gave up 2 bases and J gave up 1 base, with 11 bases separating them. Germline V lookup: CDR1 MGHRA, CDR2 YSYEKL. The CDR3 sequence is 15 residues long. CDR3 residues: CASSQIFPQNTEAFF. In DNA form, the CDR3 reads TGCGCCAGCAGCCAAATTTTCCCACAGAACACTGAAGCTTTCTTT.

This chain joins TRBV5-6 and TRBJ1-1; 9 nucleotides line up with TRBD1. The CDR3 sequence is 14 residues long. The J segment lost 4 bases and the V segment lost 3 bases, leaving 4 bases of the junction unmatched. CDR1 is SGHDT, CDR2 YYEEEE, per germline. CDR3 sequence (DNA): TGTGCCAGCAGCTACGGGACAGGGTTCACTGAAGCTTTCTTT. Its protein product is CASSYGTGFTEAFF.